The clone carrying this T cell receptor (beta chain) was detected many times. Sample time point: sample taken at primary tumor resection. Extraction of whole RNA from tumor, nontumor lung or frozen PBMC preceded unsorted sequencing. The donor population consisted of some 70 patients with untreated, early-stage non-small cell lung cancer. TCRdb analysed the 5' RACE reads with MiXCR anew, one entry per CDR3 protein. The repertoire holds more than 2,000 distinct CDR3 sequences, with approximately 16% as singletons. The data stem from a study of spatial heterogeneity in lung cancer. Per the germline V gene, CDR1 is ENHRY and CDR2 is SYGVKD. J lost 5 bases, V lost 5 bases, and 5 bases had no gene match. CDR3 length equals 15 residues.

This receptor was obtained from a male donor with early-stage non-small cell lung cancer. The source was PBMCs, collected at surgery. The rearrangement links TRBV10-3 to TRBJ2-2, with TRBD2 matching 10 bases. The CDR3 spells CAISLSAGGTGELFF. Written as DNA, the CDR3 is TGTGCCATCAGTCTTTCAGCGGGAGGGACCGGGGAGCTGTTTTTT.